The 19 T cell receptor beta chains presented below share a single source sample, sequenced in a study of siplizumab effects on memory and regulatory T cells. Method: immunoSEQ multiplex PCR; TCRdb's copy keeps in-frame clones and lacks some. The sample consists of 85,000 to 90,000 clones, 85% to 90% of them appearing once. The specimen sequenced was CD4+ T cells sorted from blood. Receptor source: a human donor in good health.

This rearrangement joins TRBV2 to TRBJ1-4; D is uncertain. The CDR3 is 14 residues long. CDR1 and CDR2 (germline): SNHLY, FYNNEI. The V end lost 4 bases, the J end lost 7 bases, and 13 bases lay between the germline ends. This chain's CDR3 is CASSGLGRAEKLFF. CDR3 DNA: TGTGCCAGCAGTGGACTGGGAAGGGCTGAAAAACTGTTTTTT.

The chain is built from TRBV6-1 and TRBJ2-1; D remains unclear. The germline V and J ends were trimmed by 9 bases and 1 base, with 10 bases remaining between them. This CDR3 is built from 13 residues. The germline CDR1 and CDR2 sequences are MNHNS and SASEGT. CDR3 nucleotides: TGTGCCAGTACGACACTTTCCTACAATGAGCAGTTCTTC. It is translated as CASTTLSYNEQFF.

The V and J genes are TRBV18 and TRBJ2-3; 8 bases agree with TRBD1. Germline V gene data show CDR1 as KGHSH and CDR2 as LQKENI. The CDR3 loop spans 14 amino acids. Trimming removed 3 bases from V and 4 bases from J; junction bases left unmatched: 3. Written as DNA, the CDR3 is TGTGCCAGCTCACCCTTGACAGGGGCAGATACGCAGTATTTT. This translates into CASSPLTGADTQYF.

The V call is TRBV11-1, the J call TRBJ2-1; D may be TRBD2 (5 bases). This CDR3 spans 15 amino acids. V dropped 5 bases and J dropped 1 base, with 12 bases sitting between them. CDR1 SGHAT and CDR2 FQDESV come from the germline V gene (reference sequence). The CDR3 protein is CASSPRLLSYNEQFF. The CDR3 DNA sequence: TGTGCCAGCAGCCCCAGACTACTTTCCTACAATGAGCAGTTCTTC.

This sequence joins TRBV4-3 and TRBJ2-5, with 8 bases lining up with TRBD1. The CDR3 extends over 17 amino acids. Germline CDR1 LGHNA, CDR2 YSLEER. V gave up 3 bases and J gave up 0 bases; unmatched junction bases: 9. CDR3 sequence: CASSQGTGAPYQETQYF. Here the CDR3 DNA reads TGCGCCAGCAGCCAGGGGACAGGAGCCCCGTACCAAGAGACCCAGTACTTC.

Only one count was recorded for this clone. The chain has TRBV30 and TRBJ1-1; D is undetermined. Trimming stripped 0 bases from V and 0 bases from J, with 8 bases between. Germline CDR1 GTSNPN, CDR2 SVGIG (reference sequence). This CDR3 is built from 14 residues. The DNA of the CDR3 is TGTGCCTGGAGTGTCGGGCGGCTGAACACTGAAGCTTTCTTT. Its protein is CAWSVGRLNTEAFF. The full variable domain, rest sourced from reference TRBV30 and TRBJ1-1, is SQTIHQWPATLVQPVGSPLSLECTVEGTSNPNLYWYRQAAGRGLQLLFYSVGIGQISSEVPQNLSASRPQDRQFILSSKKLLLSDSGFYLCAWSVGRLNTEAFFGQGTRLTVV.

This clone was seen only once. V gene TRBV7-3 combines with J gene TRBJ2-1, with D possibly being TRBD2 (6 bases). This CDR3 has 15 amino acids. The germline V gene encodes CDR1 SGHTA and CDR2 FQGTGA. V was trimmed by 1 base and J by 8 bases, leaving 15 bases between them. CDR3 sequence: CASSLRGVRGDEQFF. In DNA, the CDR3 is TGTGCCAGCAGCTTAAGGGGGGTCAGAGGCGATGAGCAGTTCTTC.

V is TRBV2 and J is TRBJ1-5; D is perhaps TRBD1 (6 bases). This CDR3 region has 13 residues. Trimming removed 8 bases from V and 7 bases from J, with 15 bases in between. CDR1 and CDR2 (germline): SNHLY, FYNNEI. This CDR3 reads CASGRDNGQPQHF. The CDR3 DNA follows: TGTGCCAGCGGCCGGGACAATGGACAGCCCCAGCATTTT.

The chain uses TRBV5-4 and TRBJ1-2; a possible D gene is TRBD1 (5 bases). The CDR3 length is 14 residues. V lost 5 bases, J lost 3 bases, and 14 bases lay in between. Germline CDR1 SGHNT, CDR2 YYREEE (reference sequence). The CDR3 region has the DNA TGTGCCAGCAGATGGCAGGGAGTTGACTATGGCTACACCTTC. Its translation: CASRWQGVDYGYTF.

The V and J genes are TRBV7-9 and TRBJ2-7; maybe TRBD1 (5 bases). This CDR3 contains 14 residues. The germline V and J ends were trimmed by 5 bases and 2 bases, with 13 bases remaining between them. Germline CDR1 reads SEHNR; CDR2 reads FQNEAQ (reference sequence). CDR3: CASSPSQGAYEQYF. The DNA of the CDR3 is TGTGCCAGCAGCCCATCCCAAGGGGCCTACGAGCAGTACTTC.

The J gene is TRBJ2-4, the V gene TRBV5-8, with D possibly being TRBD1 (6 bases). Germline V CDR1 and CDR2: SGHTS, YDEGEE. This CDR3 spans 16 amino acids. V was trimmed by 5 bases and J by 0 bases, leaving 15 bases between them. The CDR3 DNA sequence: TGTGCCAGCAGAGCCCCTGGACAGTTAGCCAAAAACATTCAGTACTTC. Translating gives CASRAPGQLAKNIQYF.

The chain combines TRBV5-1 with TRBJ2-5, with D uncertain. This CDR3 region has 14 residues. Germline V CDR1 and CDR2: SGHRS, YFSETQ. V lost 0 bases, J lost 5 bases, and 11 bases lay in between. The CDR3 is CASSLVGTGETQYF. The CDR3 region has the DNA TGCGCCAGCAGCTTGGTCGGAACCGGGGAGACCCAGTACTTC.

This rearrangement joins TRBV27 to TRBJ1-1, with 11 positions matching TRBD1. The CDR3 loop spans 20 amino acids. The V segment lost 5 bases and the J segment 0 bases; nucleotides outside the gene matches: 17. From germline, CDR1 is MNHEY and CDR2 SMNVEV (reference sequence). The CDR3 DNA reads as TGTGCCAGCAGTAAAGGCTGGACAGGGGGCATCAGGGATATGAACACTGAAGCTTTCTTT. Protein product: CASSKGWTGGIRDMNTEAFF.

V gene TRBV25-1 combines with J gene TRBJ2-1; D not resolved. Germline V CDR1 and CDR2: MGHDK, SYGVNS. The V gene lost 6 bases and the J gene lost 8 bases, with 8 bases spanning the gap. The CDR3 spans 11 residues. Here the CDR3 DNA reads TGTGCCAGCAGCCTGTACGATGAGCAGTTCTTC. Protein: CASSLYDEQFF.

A single count supports this clone. The genes are TRBV5-4 and TRBJ2-1; tentative D call: TRBD1 (6 bases). Germline CDR1 and CDR2: SGHNT and YYREEE (reference sequence). This CDR3 region has 15 residues. V lost 7 bases, J lost 0 bases, and 14 bases lay in between. CDR3: CASSRTGSSYNEQFF. The CDR3 DNA sequence: TGTGCCAGCTCGCGTACAGGGAGCTCCTACAATGAGCAGTTCTTC. The full variable domain, completed using reference TRBV5-4 and TRBJ2-1, is ETGVTQSPTHLIKTRGQQVTLRCSSQSGHNTVSWYQQALGQGPQFIFQYYREEENGRGNFPPRFSGLQFPNYSSELNVNALELDDSALYLCASSRTGSSYNEQFFGPGTRLTVL.

V is TRBV18 and J is TRBJ1-5; 8 bases map to TRBD1. There are 13 residues in the CDR3. The V and J ends lost 5 bases and 7 bases, in that order; junction bases with no gene match: 4. CDR1 and CDR2 (germline): KGHSH, LQKENI. CDR3 nucleotide sequence: TGTGCCAGCTCAGCAGGGGGCCGGCAGCCCCAGCATTTT. It encodes CASSAGGRQPQHF.

The V and J genes are TRBV18 and TRBJ1-1; 7 bases map to TRBD1. Germline CDR1 KGHSH, CDR2 LQKENI. J gave up 2 bases and V 6 bases, and 3 bases lay outside the gene matches. CDR3 length: 13 amino acids. CDR3 protein: CASSRDRNTEAFF. CDR3 nucleotide sequence: TGTGCCAGCTCTCGGGACAGAAACACTGAAGCTTTCTTT.

The chain employs TRBV19 and TRBJ1-1, with D uncertain. In germline, CDR1 is LNHDA, CDR2 SQIVND (reference sequence). V lost 0 bases to trimming and J lost 1 base, with 12 bases between them. There are 16 residues in the CDR3. In DNA form, the CDR3 reads TGTGCCAGTAGTATAGATGCGGAGCGGGGGAACACTGAAGCTTTCTTT. Translated: CASSIDAERGNTEAFF.

The chain recombines TRBV7-3 with TRBJ1-5; weak D call: TRBD1 (5 bases). With 5 bases removed from V and 5 bases from J, the gap between germline ends came to 16 bases. This CDR3 is 15 amino acids long. Germline V lookup: CDR1 SGHTA, CDR2 FQGTGA. This chain's CDR3 is CASSPLRGADQPQHF. Here the CDR3 DNA reads TGTGCCAGCAGCCCCCTCAGAGGGGCGGATCAGCCCCAGCATTTT.